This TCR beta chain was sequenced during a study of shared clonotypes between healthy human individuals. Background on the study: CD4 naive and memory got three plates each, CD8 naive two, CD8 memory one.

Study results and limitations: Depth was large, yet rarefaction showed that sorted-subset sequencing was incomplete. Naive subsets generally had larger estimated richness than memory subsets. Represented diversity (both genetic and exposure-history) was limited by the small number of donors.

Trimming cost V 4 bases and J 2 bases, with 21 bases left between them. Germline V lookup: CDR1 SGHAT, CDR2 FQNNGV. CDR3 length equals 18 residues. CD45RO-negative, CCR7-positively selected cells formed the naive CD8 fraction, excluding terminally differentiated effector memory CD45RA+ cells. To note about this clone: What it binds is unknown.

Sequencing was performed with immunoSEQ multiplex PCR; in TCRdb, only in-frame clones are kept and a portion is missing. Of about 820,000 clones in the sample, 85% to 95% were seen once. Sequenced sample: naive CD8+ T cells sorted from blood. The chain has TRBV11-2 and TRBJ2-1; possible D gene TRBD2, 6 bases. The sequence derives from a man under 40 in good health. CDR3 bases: TGTGCCAGCAGCTACGAGGGGCAGGGAGGAATCACCTACAATGAGCAGTTCTTC. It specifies CASSYEGQGGITYNEQFF.